What follows are 30 T cell receptor beta chains derived from one specimen sequenced in a study of T cells expressing NK-cell markers. TCRdb reprocessed the 5' RACE reads; each CDR3 protein has one entry and no DNA is given. The clone table shows 550,000 or so distinct CDR3 sequences, with the ten largest holding roughly 3.5%. Sequencing used blood T cells: a sorted CD56 or NKG2C T cell subset, CD4+ or CD8+ T cells, or bulk PBMC T cells (not recorded which). Receptor source: a young man in good health.

CDR3 sequence reads: CATTGHPNTGELFF. This chain links TRBV24-1 with TRBJ2-2; TCRdb gives TRBD1 as the D gene, but with no DNA this cannot be confirmed. CDR3 length equals 14 residues. Per the germline V gene, CDR1 is KGHDR and CDR2 is SFDVKD.

The chain joins TRBV7-6 to TRBJ2-7; there is no DNA to check the TCRdb D call of TRBD1. The germline V gene has CDR1 SGHVS and CDR2 FNYEAQ. The CDR3 is 13 residues long. The CDR3 sequence: CASRSGQGGEQYF.

The chain combines TRBV7-9 with TRBJ1-6; there is no DNA to check the TCRdb D call of TRBD1. Per germline, CDR1 SEHNR and CDR2 FQNEAQ (reference sequence). The CDR3 extends over 14 amino acids. The CDR3 is CASSFTGENSPLHF.

The chain recombines TRBV12-3 or TRBV12-4 with TRBJ2-3. The length of the CDR3 is 14 residues. CDR3 amino acids: CASCSASYTDTQYF.

The genes are TRBV27 and TRBJ2-5; TCRdb's D gene call, TRBD1, goes unchecked for lack of DNA. The CDR3 totals 15 residues. Germline assignment: CDR1 MNHEY and CDR2 SMNVEV (reference sequence). The CDR3 loop reads CASSLAGQGWETQYF.

The chain has TRBV20-1 and TRBJ2-1. The CDR3 contains 13 residues. CDR1 and CDR2 (germline): DFQATT, SNEGSKA (reference sequence). CDR3 sequence: CSARDVIRMEQFF.

The rearrangement joins TRBV6-2 or TRBV6-3 to TRBJ2-2; the D call from TCRdb, TRBD1, cannot be confirmed without DNA. Per germline, CDR1 MNHEY and CDR2 SVGEGT. This CDR3 region has 13 residues. Here the CDR3 reads CASRGSGTGELFF.

The rearrangement uses TRBV12-3 or TRBV12-4 and TRBJ2-4; TCRdb lists TRBD1, though no DNA is available to test this call. The CDR3 extends over 13 amino acids. The CDR3 protein is CASNRQGENIQYF.

The chain links TRBV9 to TRBJ2-1; with no DNA, the TCRdb D assignment of TRBD2 cannot be verified. Germline loops: CDR1 SGDLS, CDR2 YYNGEE. This CDR3 contains 15 residues. The CDR3 is CASSVTSGRSGEQFF.

The rearrangement joins TRBV20-1 to TRBJ1-5; TCRdb gives TRBD1 as the D gene, but with no DNA this cannot be confirmed. The CDR3 is made up of 13 amino acids. The germline V gene has CDR1 DFQATT and CDR2 SNEGSKA (reference sequence). The CDR3 sequence: CSARTGYNQPQHF.

V usage is TRBV25-1 and J usage is TRBJ2-1; absent DNA, TCRdb's TRBD1 call cannot be checked. CDR3 length equals 17 residues. Per germline, CDR1 MGHDK and CDR2 SYGVNS. CDR3 amino acids: CASSGPRGEVSYNEQFF.

This chain links TRBV5-5 with TRBJ2-1. The length of the CDR3 is 14 residues. The germline gives CDR1 SGHKS, CDR2 YYEKEE (reference sequence). This CDR3 reads CASSLAGWSGEQFF. Complete variable domain (other parts from reference TRBV5-5 and TRBJ2-1): DAGVTQSPTHLIKTRGQQVTLRCSPISGHKSVSWYQQVLGQGPQFIFQYYEKEERGRGNFPDRFSARQFPNYSSELNVNALLLGDSALYLCASSLAGWSGEQFFGPGTRLTVL.

V usage is TRBV5-1 and J usage is TRBJ2-7; TCRdb names TRBD1, which stays unverified in the absence of DNA. Germline assignment: CDR1 SGHRS and CDR2 YFSETQ. CDR3 length: 16 amino acids. The CDR3 reads CASSLQGVTSPYEQYF.

The chain recombines TRBV7-8 with TRBJ1-2. Germline V CDR1 and CDR2: SGHVS, FQNEAQ. CDR3 length: 14 amino acids. CDR3 amino acids: CASSLGQGWGGYTF. Based on the CDR3 plus reference TRBV7-8 and TRBJ1-2, the full variable domain is GAGVSQSPRYKVAKRGQDVALRCDPISGHVSLFWYQQALGQGPEFLTYFQNEAQLDKSGLPSDRFFAERPEGSVSTLKIQRTQQEDSAVYLCASSLGQGWGGYTFGSGTRLTVV.

The V call is TRBV4-1, the J call TRBJ2-1; TCRdb calls TRBD1, which cannot be checked without DNA. CDR3 length: 12 amino acids. Germline CDR1 and CDR2: MGHRA and YSYEKL. CDR3 loop: CASSPWGDEQFF.

This chain connects TRBV21-1 to TRBJ2-2; there is no DNA to check the TCRdb D call of TRBD1. TRBV21-1 is marked as a pseudogene. The CDR3 loop spans 17 amino acids. The chain's CDR3 is CASSKGQGKSNTGELFF.

The genes are TRBV5-1 and TRBJ1-1; TCRdb picks TRBD1, but there is no DNA to check that call. CDR3 length: 16 residues. CDR1 SGHRS and CDR2 YFSETQ come from the germline V gene. The CDR3 spells CASSSGTGVVNTEAFF.

This chain joins TRBV5-5 and TRBJ2-5; TCRdb outputs TRBD2, but without DNA this stays unchecked. The CDR3 has 17 amino acids. The germline gives CDR1 SGHKS, CDR2 YYEKEE (reference sequence). This chain's CDR3 is CASRYEIAGGIQETQYF.

The chain is built from TRBV20-1 and TRBJ2-3; TCRdb calls TRBD2, which cannot be checked without DNA. The V gene's germline CDR1 is DFQATT and CDR2 SNEGSKA (reference sequence). The CDR3 has 15 amino acids. This chain's CDR3 is CSAIIAAKGSDTQYF.

The V call is TRBV29-1, the J call TRBJ2-2; with no DNA, the TCRdb D assignment of TRBD1 cannot be verified. The CDR3 runs 15 residues. Germline V CDR1 and CDR2: SQVTM, ANQGSEA. CDR3 region: CSALTGLIHTGELFF.

The chain carries TRBV10-3 and TRBJ1-1; TCRdb's D call of TRBD1 is untestable without DNA. CDR3 length equals 14 residues. CDR1 is ENHRY and CDR2 is SYGVKD in the germline V gene. This chain's CDR3 is CAISEGRSGEEAFF.

This sequence joins TRBV12-3 or TRBV12-4 and TRBJ1-2; checking the TCRdb D call of TRBD1 is not possible without DNA. This CDR3 has 18 amino acids. CDR3 in amino acids: CASRPHRDRASSDYGYTF.

V gene TRBV6-1 combines with J gene TRBJ2-5; TCRdb calls TRBD2, which cannot be checked without DNA. CDR1 is MNHNS and CDR2 is SASEGT in the germline V gene. The CDR3 loop spans 14 amino acids. The CDR3 loop is CASSPKVQTEAQYF.

V usage is TRBV20-1 and J usage is TRBJ2-2. Germline V gene lookup returns CDR1 DFQATT and CDR2 SNEGSKA (reference sequence). The CDR3 extends over 15 amino acids. The CDR3 is CSARGHAHPTGELFF.

This chain joins TRBV28 and TRBJ2-3; TCRdb returns TRBD2, unconfirmable since there is no DNA. This CDR3 is 14 amino acids long. Germline V gene sequence: CDR1 MDHEN, CDR2 SYDVKM. The CDR3: CASFQGRGTDTQYF.

V usage is TRBV5-5 and J usage is TRBJ1-5; TCRdb's D call, TRBD1, is unchecked because there is no DNA. This CDR3 is built from 15 residues. The germline V gene encodes CDR1 SGHKS and CDR2 YYEKEE (reference sequence). The CDR3 reads CASSLGAGSRQPQHF.

Here the CDR3 reads CASSGSAIRETLADTQYF. The chain recombines TRBV11-2 with TRBJ2-3; TCRdb indicates TRBD2, and absent DNA this call remains unverified. Germline-derived CDR1 and CDR2 are SGHAT and FQNNGV. This CDR3 region has 18 residues.

J is TRBJ2-1 and V is TRBV11-2; TCRdb gives TRBD1 as the D gene, but with no DNA this cannot be confirmed. CDR1 is SGHAT, CDR2 FQNNGV, per germline. This CDR3 has 13 residues. The CDR3 is CASRPRGRDEQFF.

The V and J genes are TRBV6-5 and TRBJ2-3. The CDR3 is made up of 17 amino acids. Germline CDR1 reads MNHEY; CDR2 reads SVGAGI. CDR3 sequence: CASSYSIPRLSTDTQYF.

The chain employs TRBV30 and TRBJ2-7; checking the TCRdb D call of TRBD2 is not possible without DNA. The V gene's germline CDR1 is GTSNPN and CDR2 SVGIG (reference sequence). The CDR3 has 13 amino acids. The CDR3 loop is CAWSPGPTYEQYF.